This T cell receptor beta chain was captured in a study of T cell responses to AZD1222 COVID-19 vaccine. Comments on this clone: Its target is unknown.

TCRdb's copy holds only in-frame clones and misses some; the assay was immunoSEQ multiplex PCR. The sample records 150,000 to 200,000 clones, about 90% being singletons. In germline, CDR1 is SGHDT, CDR2 YYEEEE. The CDR3 extends over 15 amino acids. The ends were cut back, 4 bases at V and 3 bases at J, with 14 bases in the middle. Study outcomes and limitations: As reported, nearly half of all spike-specific TCRs target variant regions that are unmutated. The donor cohort was predominantly white British with a female majority, and clonal diversity may have been underestimated.

The sample was peripheral blood, taken on day 0 of AZD1222 vaccination. This TCR derives from an adult in good health. The J gene is TRBJ1-3, the V gene TRBV5-6, with D perhaps matching TRBD1 (6 bases). This chain's CDR3 is CASSLGARGGNTIYF. The DNA for the CDR3 is TGTGCCAGCAGCCTGGGGGCTCGAGGTGGAAACACCATATATTTT.